A selection of T cell receptor beta chains follows, all from one sample in a study of blood T cell repertoires in COVID-19. The assay was immunoSEQ multiplex PCR, and TCRdb's table has in-frame clones only and misses some. The table records about 160,000 clones, less than 85% of them present only once. Material for sequencing was peripheral blood. Receptors originate from a human donor with acute or convalescent COVID-19. The donor label of this sample is uncertain. Both conserved end residues are part of each CDR3. D genes are given only for firm matches. Size is omitted from some rows. Given values are once, few, many or a class for expanded clones.

>17|TRBV18|few|TRBD1|TRBJ1-5
TGTGCCAGCTCACCAGGACAGGGGGCTTATAGCAATCAGCCCCAGCATTTT
CASSPGQGAYSNQPQHF
>14|TRBV7-8|.|TRBD1|TRBJ1-2
TGTGCCAGCAGCTTCGGGACAGCTCCTTATGGCTACACCTTC
CASSFGTAPYGYTF
>16|TRBV28|.|.|TRBJ2-6
TGTGCCAGCAGTAGGACAAGTAACTCTGGGGCCAACGTCCTGACTTTC
CASSRTSNSGANVLTF
>16|TRBV7-9|.|TRBD1|TRBJ1-3
TGTGCCAGCAGCCCTCCATGGACAGGATCAGGAAACACCATATATTTT
CASSPPWTGSGNTIYF
>16|TRBV7-3|.|TRBD2|TRBJ2-1
TGTGCCAGCAGCTTAGAGGGACTAGCGGGATACAATGAGCAGTTCTTC
CASSLEGLAGYNEQFF
>11|TRBV30|.|.|TRBJ2-1
TGTGCCTGGAGTGCGGGGGACGAGCAGTTCTTC
CAWSAGDEQFF
>16|TRBV3-1/TRBV3-2|.|TRBD1|TRBJ1-3
TGTGCCAGCAGCCAAGGGAGCAGGGGGGCTGGAAACACCATATATTTT
CASSQGSRGAGNTIYF
>12|TRBV20-1|.|.|TRBJ1-4
TGCAGTGCAAGTAGCAGGGGTGAAAAACTGTTTTTT
CSASSRGEKLFF
>15|TRBV5-6|.|TRBD2|TRBJ2-7
TGTGCCAGCAGCTTGAAACTAGCGGGGGGGGACGAGCAGTACTTC
CASSLKLAGGDEQYF
>14|TRBV7-9|.|.|TRBJ1-1
TGTGCCAGCAGCCCAGCACAGGGAGAGGTTGAAGCTTTCTTT
CASSPAQGEVEAFF
>14|TRBV9|.|TRBD2|TRBJ2-7
TGTGCCAGCAGCCCGACTAGCGGCTACTACGAGCAGTACTTC
CASSPTSGYYEQYF
>17|TRBV7-2|.|.|TRBJ1-1
TGTGCCAGCAGCCCGCTCCGCTCCGACAGGATGAACACTGAAGCTTTCTTT
CASSPLRSDRMNTEAFF
>14|TRBV18|.|.|TRBJ2-7
TGTGCCAGCTCCGTGGCGGGGAAGTCCTACGAGCAGTACTTC
CASSVAGKSYEQYF
>13|TRBV7-2|.|.|TRBJ2-5
TGTGCCAGCAGTAAGGGATCAGGGGAGACCCAGTACTTC
CASSKGSGETQYF
>16|TRBV5-1|.|.|TRBJ2-6
TGCGCCAGCAGCTTGTTGGGGAGAACCAGGGCCAACGTCCTGACTTTC
CASSLLGRTRANVLTF
>13|TRBV15|.|.|TRBJ1-5
TGTGCCACCTCCAACGGGGGCAATCAGCCCCAGCATTTT
CATSNGGNQPQHF
>15|TRBV28|.|TRBD1|TRBJ1-5
TGTGCCAGCAGTTTATCAGGGGGCCCCAATCAGCCCCAGCATTTT
CASSLSGGPNQPQHF